This T cell receptor (beta chain) was documented in a study of T cell repertoires in cytomegalovirus infection (dated by TCRdb to the late 2010s). About the full investigation: Peptide stimulations targeted recently identified HLA-C-restricted CMV epitopes, whose presentation resists viral immunomodulation, together with well-studied HLA-B-restricted epitopes. Because public TCR beta signatures pointed to carriage of CMV infection together with the matching HLA type, the HLA type of each donor mattered for the analysis. Study-wide conclusions, independent of this receptor: In both this cohort and an independent cohort of approximately 350 donors, the cumulative frequency of public TCR beta family members distinguished carriers of CMV infection plus the relevant HLA type. The ex vivo response was dominated by HLA-C-restricted CMV-specific TCR beta clonotypes, which also provided the single most frequent clonotype in two of eight donors.

A distance of 17 bases separates the germline ends of V and J, which lose 7 bases and 5 bases respectively. The CDR3 has 14 amino acids, counting the end cysteine and phenylalanine. CDR3 DNA only is kept here, 42 bases in frame from base 1. Looking up the germline V gene (reference sequence) yields CDR1 LNHDA and CDR2 SQIVND. This clonotype was seen only a few times. The clone's antigen remains unknown. Nothing much larger sits one base from this clone, and base qualities are not available. This specimen's treatment or condition label, per the study, means: in vitro stimulation with specific CMV peptide epitopes to enrich CMV-specific T cells. Reads for this sample came from an Illumina HiSeq 1500. Using fastp trimming at Q25 and MiXCR clonotype assembly, TCRdb reanalyzed the public sequencing data and kept in-frame beta chains. Records with the same CDR3 protein are collapsed into one entry carrying the most frequent genes and DNA. This sample comprises about 890,000 distinct CDR3 sequences, around a third of them detected only once. The ten top clones hold over 12% of the sample.

The chain was built from TRBV19 and TRBJ1-2; confidence is insufficient to name the D gene. This clonotype originated in a human donor in good health (CMV status not recorded). Some clones in this sample may be carry-over from other donors' samples. Here the sequenced sample was cultured CD8+ T cells from PBMCs, taken from culture after CMV antigen stimulation. CDR3 protein: CASTPPGRLYGYTF. The bases are TGTGCCAGTACCCCGCCGGGCCGGCTTTATGGCTACACCTTC.